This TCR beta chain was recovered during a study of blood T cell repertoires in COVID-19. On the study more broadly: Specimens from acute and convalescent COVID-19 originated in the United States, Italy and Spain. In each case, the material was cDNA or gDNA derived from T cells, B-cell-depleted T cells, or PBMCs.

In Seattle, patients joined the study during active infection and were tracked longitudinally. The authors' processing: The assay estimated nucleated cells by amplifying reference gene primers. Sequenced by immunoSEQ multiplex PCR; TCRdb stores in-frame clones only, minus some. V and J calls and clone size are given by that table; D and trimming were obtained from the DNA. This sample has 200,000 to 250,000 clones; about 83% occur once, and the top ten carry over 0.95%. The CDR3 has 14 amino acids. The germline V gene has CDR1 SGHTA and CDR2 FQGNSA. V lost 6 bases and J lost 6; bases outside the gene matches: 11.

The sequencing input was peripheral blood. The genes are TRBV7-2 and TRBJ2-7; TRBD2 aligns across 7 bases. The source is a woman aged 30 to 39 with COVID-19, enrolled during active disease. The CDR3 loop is CASRRGGLEREQYF. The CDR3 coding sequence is TGTGCCAGCAGGCGGGGAGGGCTGGAGCGCGAGCAGTACTTC.